This TCR beta chain was recovered during a study of blood T cell repertoires in COVID-19. The CDR3 consists of 15 residues. Trimming removed 0 bases at V and 5 bases at J, with 13 bases between. From germline, CDR1 is SGHAT and CDR2 FQNNGV. In the authors' methods: Reference gene primer amplification gave nucleated cell count estimates. Sequenced by immunoSEQ multiplex PCR; TCRdb stores in-frame clones only, minus some. From that table come the V and J calls and clone size; the DNA was used to work out D and trimming. The table lists more than 300,000 clones, 86% of them singletons. The sequence was collected from a woman aged 45-59 years with acute or convalescent COVID-19. Sequencing input: peripheral blood. This chain connects TRBV11-2 to TRBJ1-2; TRBD1 is a possible D gene (5 bases). The CDR3 DNA is TGTGCCAGCAGCTTAGAGCGGGGGACGGGGTATGGCTACACCTTC. Amino acids: CASSLERGTGYGYTF.